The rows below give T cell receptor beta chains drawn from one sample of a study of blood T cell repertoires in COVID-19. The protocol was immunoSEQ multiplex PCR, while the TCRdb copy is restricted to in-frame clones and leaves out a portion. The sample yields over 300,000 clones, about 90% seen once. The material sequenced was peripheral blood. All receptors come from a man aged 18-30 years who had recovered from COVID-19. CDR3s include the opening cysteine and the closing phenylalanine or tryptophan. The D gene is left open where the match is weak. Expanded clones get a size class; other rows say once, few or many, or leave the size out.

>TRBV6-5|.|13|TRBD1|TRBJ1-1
TGTGCCATTCAGGGGGCGCTGGGCACTGAAGCTTTCTTT
CAIQGALGTEAFF
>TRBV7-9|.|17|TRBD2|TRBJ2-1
TGTGCCAGCAGCCTCCCATTGGGGACTAGCGTCCACAATGAGCAGTTCTTC
CASSLPLGTSVHNEQFF
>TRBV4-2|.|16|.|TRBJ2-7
TGTGCCAGCAGCCAAGAAGTGGCGGGAAGGGGCTACGAGCAGTACTTC
CASSQEVAGRGYEQYF
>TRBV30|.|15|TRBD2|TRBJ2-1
TGTGCCTGGATTAGTGGGGCTAGCGGAGAAAATGAGCAGTTCTTC
CAWISGASGENEQFF
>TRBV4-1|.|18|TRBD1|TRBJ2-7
TGCGCCAGCAGCCAAGTCGAGCACACAGGGGGAAGGTATATCGAGCAGTACTTC
CASSQVEHTGGRYIEQYF
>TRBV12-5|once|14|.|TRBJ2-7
TGTGCTAGTGGTTTAAGACTGACCTCCTACGAGCAGTACTTC
CASGLRLTSYEQYF
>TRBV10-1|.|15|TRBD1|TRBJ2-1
TGCGCCAGCAGTGACCCGGACAGGGGGCCTAATGAGCAGTTCTTC
CASSDPDRGPNEQFF
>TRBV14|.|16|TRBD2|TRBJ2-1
TGTGCCAGCAGCCAAGATGTTAGCGGGAGGGACAATGAGCAGTTCTTC
CASSQDVSGRDNEQFF
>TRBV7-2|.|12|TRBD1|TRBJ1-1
TGTGCCAGCAGTCAGGACAGGGTTGAAGCTTTCTTT
CASSQDRVEAFF
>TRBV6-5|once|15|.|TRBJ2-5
TGTGCCAGCAGGGATAGCGGAGCCCCTTGGGAGACCCAGTACTTC
CASRDSGAPWETQYF
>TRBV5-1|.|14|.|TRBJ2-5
TGCGCCAGCAGCCCGGGACTCCCAAGGGAGACCCAGTACTTC
CASSPGLPRETQYF
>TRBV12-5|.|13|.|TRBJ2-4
TGTGCTAGTGGTTCGGGCCAAGCGGACATTCAGTACTTC
CASGSGQADIQYF
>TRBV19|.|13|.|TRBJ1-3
TGTGCCAGTAGTATGTGGGAGACGGACACCATATATTTT
CASSMWETDTIYF
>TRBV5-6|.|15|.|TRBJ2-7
TGTGCCAGCAGCCCTAATCCCGGGATGAGCTACGAGCAGTACTTC
CASSPNPGMSYEQYF
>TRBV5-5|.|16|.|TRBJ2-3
TGTGCCAGCAGCTTGGTACAGGCTTTTCGAGCAGATACGCAGTATTTT
CASSLVQAFRADTQYF
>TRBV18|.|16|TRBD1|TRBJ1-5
TGTGCCAGCTCACCACCGCTGACAGGGAGCAATCAGCCCCAGCATTTT
CASSPPLTGSNQPQHF
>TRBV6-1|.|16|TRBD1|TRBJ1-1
TGTGCCAGCAGTGAAAGGTACAGGGGAGTTGACACTGAAGCTTTCTTT
CASSERYRGVDTEAFF
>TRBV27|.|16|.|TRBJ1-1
TGTGCCAGCAGTTTGTGGGGCTCCCCCAGTAGGGGTGAAGCTTTCTTT
CASSLWGSPSRGEAFF
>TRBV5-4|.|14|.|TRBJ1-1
TGTGCCAGTGGGGCAGGGCGATCAATCACTGAAGCTTTCTTT
CASGAGRSITEAFF
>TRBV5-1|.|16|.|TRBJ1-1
TGCGCCAGCAGCTTGGCTAGGGACACCATGAACACTGAAGCTTTCTTT
CASSLARDTMNTEAFF
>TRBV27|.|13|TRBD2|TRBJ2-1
TGTGCCAGCAGTTTAGGGCGGGAGGGTCGGCAGTTCTTC
CASSLGREGRQFF
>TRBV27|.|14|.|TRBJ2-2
TGTGCCAGCAGTTTAGCGAGGGCCAGCGGGGAGCTGTTTTTT
CASSLARASGELFF
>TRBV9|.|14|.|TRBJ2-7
TGTGCCAGCAACACCCCTGGGGGCGCCGACGAGCAGTACTTC
CASNTPGGADEQYF
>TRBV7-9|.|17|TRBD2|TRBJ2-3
TGTGCCAGCAGCCCCACTTTGTGGCGGGGGGGTAAAGATACGCAGTATTTT
CASSPTLWRGGKDTQYF
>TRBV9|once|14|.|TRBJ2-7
TGTGCCAGCAGCTCGACCGGGGTCCCCTACGAGCAGTACTTC
CASSSTGVPYEQYF
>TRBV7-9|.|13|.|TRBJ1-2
TGTGCCAGCAGCTTGGGAGGGGACTATGGCTACACCTTC
CASSLGGDYGYTF
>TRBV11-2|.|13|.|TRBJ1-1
TGTGCCAGCAGCCCACAGGCGGAGGGTGAAGCTTTCTTT
CASSPQAEGEAFF
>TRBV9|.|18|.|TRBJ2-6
TGTGCCAGCAGCGTAGTTGACAGCCTTCTCTCTGGGGCCAACGTCCTGACTTTC
CASSVVDSLLSGANVLTF
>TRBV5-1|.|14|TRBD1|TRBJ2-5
TGCGCAGCCGGGTTGGGACAGGGGGCAGAGACCCAGTACTTC
CAAGLGQGAETQYF
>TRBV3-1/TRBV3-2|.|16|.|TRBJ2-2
TGTGCCAGCAGCCAACGCGGGACCCCTAACACCGGGGAGCTGTTTTTT
CASSQRGTPNTGELFF
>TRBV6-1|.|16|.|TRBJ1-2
TGTGCCAGCAGTGAAGCACAGCTACTCTACAACTATGGCTACACCTTC
CASSEAQLLYNYGYTF
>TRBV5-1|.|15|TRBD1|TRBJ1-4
TGCGCCAGCAGCCTTGGGGACAGGGAGAATGAAAAACTGTTTTTT
CASSLGDRENEKLFF
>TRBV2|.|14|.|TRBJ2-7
TGTGCCAGCAGTGATGGGGCCGGGTCCTACGAGCAGTACTTC
CASSDGAGSYEQYF
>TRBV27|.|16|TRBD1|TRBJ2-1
TGTGCCAGCAGACCGACAGGGCCCCGGGCCTACAATGAGCAGTTCTTC
CASRPTGPRAYNEQFF
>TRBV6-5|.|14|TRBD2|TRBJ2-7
TGTGCCAGCAAGGGGTCAAGCGGGAGCTACGAGCAGTACTTC
CASKGSSGSYEQYF
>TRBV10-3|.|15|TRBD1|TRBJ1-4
TGTGCCATCAGTGAGTCGACAGGGCGGGGTGAAAAACTGTTTTTT
CAISESTGRGEKLFF
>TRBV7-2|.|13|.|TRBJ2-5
TGTGCCAGCAGCTTTGGACAGCAAGAGACCCAGTACTTC
CASSFGQQETQYF
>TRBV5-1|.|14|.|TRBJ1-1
TGCGCCAGCAGCCCTCGGACAGAGGGCACTGAAGCTTTCTTT
CASSPRTEGTEAFF
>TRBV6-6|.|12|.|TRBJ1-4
TGTGCCAGCACAGGGACTAATGAAAAACTGTTTTTT
CASTGTNEKLFF
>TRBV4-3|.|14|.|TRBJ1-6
TGCGCCAGCAGCCAAGAGCAGGGTGGCTCACCCCTCCACTTT
CASSQEQGGSPLHF
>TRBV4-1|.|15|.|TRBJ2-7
TGCGCCAGCAGCCAAGATGGGCGGGCCACCTACGAGCAGTACTTC
CASSQDGRATYEQYF
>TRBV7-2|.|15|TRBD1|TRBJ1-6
TGTGCCAGCAGCTCAACAGGGGGCTATAATTCACCCCTCCACTTT
CASSSTGGYNSPLHF
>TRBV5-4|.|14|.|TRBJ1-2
TGTGCCAGCAGCCCCCACAGGGAACTCTATGGCTACACCTTC
CASSPHRELYGYTF
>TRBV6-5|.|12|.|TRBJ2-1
TGTGCCAGTCAGGGTGTATACAATGAGCAGTTCTTC
CASQGVYNEQFF
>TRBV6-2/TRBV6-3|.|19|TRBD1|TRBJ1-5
TGTGCCAGCAGTTACCTCCAATGGGACAGGGGAGTTAGCAATCAGCCCCAGCATTTT
CASSYLQWDRGVSNQPQHF
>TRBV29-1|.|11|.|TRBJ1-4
TGCAGCGTGCGAGATTCCGTAGTACTGTTTTTT
CSVRDSVVLFF
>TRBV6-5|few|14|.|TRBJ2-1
TGTGCCAGCAGTTACAGGCAGGGATACAATGAGCAGTTCTTC
CASSYRQGYNEQFF
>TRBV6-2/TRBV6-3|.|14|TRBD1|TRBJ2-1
TGTGCCAGCAGTTACCTTGACAGGGTGGGTGAGCAGTTCTTC
CASSYLDRVGEQFF
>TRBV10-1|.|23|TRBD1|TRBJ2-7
TGCGCCAGCAGTGAGTCGAAAACGATGGACAGGGAATCCCCCAAAACACCAAACTACGAGCAGTACTTC
CASSESKTMDRESPKTPNYEQYF
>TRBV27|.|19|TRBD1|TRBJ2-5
TGTGCCAGCAGTTTATGGGCCCCTCGACAGGGCGGATTCCAAGAGACCCAGTACTTC
CASSLWAPRQGGFQETQYF